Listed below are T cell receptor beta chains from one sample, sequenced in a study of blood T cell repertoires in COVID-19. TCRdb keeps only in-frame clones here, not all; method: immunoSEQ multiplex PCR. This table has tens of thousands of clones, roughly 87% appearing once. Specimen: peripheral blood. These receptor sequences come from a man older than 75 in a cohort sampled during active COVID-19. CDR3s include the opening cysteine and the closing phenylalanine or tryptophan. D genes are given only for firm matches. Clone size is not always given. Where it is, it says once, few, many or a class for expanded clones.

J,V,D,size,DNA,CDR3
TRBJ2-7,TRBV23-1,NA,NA,TGCGCCAGCAGTCAATCTCCACAGCACCTGGCTAATGGGCAGTACTTC,CASSQSPQHLANGQYF
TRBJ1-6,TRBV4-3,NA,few,TGCGCCAGCAGCCAAGAGTCCCGCTATAATTCACCCCTCCACTTT,CASSQESRYNSPLHF
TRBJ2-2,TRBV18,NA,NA,TGTGCCAGCTCACCGATCCTTCCCCTCGGGGGAAAGAACACCGGGGAGCTGTTTTTT,CASSPILPLGGKNTGELFF
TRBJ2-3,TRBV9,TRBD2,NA,TGTGCCAGCAGCTTAGGGACTAGCGGGAATACAGATACGCAGTATTTT,CASSLGTSGNTDTQYF
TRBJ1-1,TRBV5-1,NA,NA,TGCGCCAGCAGTCTTGTCAGTAGGGCCGGGGGCACTGAAGCTTTCTTT,CASSLVSRAGGTEAFF
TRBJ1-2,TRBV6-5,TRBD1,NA,TGTGCCAGCAGCAAATACAGGGGGCAAGGCTACACCTTC,CASSKYRGQGYTF
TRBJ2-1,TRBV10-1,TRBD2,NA,TGCGCCAGCAGTGACCAGGGACTAGCGGACAATGAGCAGTTCTTC,CASSDQGLADNEQFF
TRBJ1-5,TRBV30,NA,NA,TGTGCCTGGAGTGTAGCGGGTAATCAGCCCCAGCATTTT,CAWSVAGNQPQHF
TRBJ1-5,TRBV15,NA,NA,TGTGCCACCAGCAGAGATCACTTGGACACCAATCAGCCCCAGCATTTT,CATSRDHLDTNQPQHF
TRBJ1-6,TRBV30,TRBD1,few,TGTGCCCGACGGGACAGGAGTTTTTCACCCCTCCACTTT,CARRDRSFSPLHF
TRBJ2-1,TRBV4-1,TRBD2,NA,TGCGCCAGCAGCTTAGCGGGAGTAACCTACAATGAGCAGTTCTTC,CASSLAGVTYNEQFF
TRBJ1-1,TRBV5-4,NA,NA,TGTGCCAGCAGCTTGGTACCGACAGGTCCGGGAGGCACTGAAGCTTTCTTT,CASSLVPTGPGGTEAFF
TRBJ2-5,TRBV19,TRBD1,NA,TGTGCCAGTAGTATAGATCATCGGAACAGGGGCCAAGAGACCCAGTACTTC,CASSIDHRNRGQETQYF
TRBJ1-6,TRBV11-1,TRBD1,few,TGTGCCAGCAGCTCAGGGGGATCCTATAATTCACCCCTCCACTTT,CASSSGGSYNSPLHF
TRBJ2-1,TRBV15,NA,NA,TGTGCCACCAGCACCCTCTCACAGTTGCGGGTGAACAATGAGCAGTTCTTC,CATSTLSQLRVNNEQFF
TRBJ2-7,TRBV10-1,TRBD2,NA,TGCGCCAGCAGCCCCGGGACTAGCGGGAGTCAAGCCTACGAGCAGTACTTC,CASSPGTSGSQAYEQYF
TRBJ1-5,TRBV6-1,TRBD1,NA,TGTGCCAGCAGTGGACAGGGGGCGCAGGGCAATCAGCCCCAGCATTTT,CASSGQGAQGNQPQHF
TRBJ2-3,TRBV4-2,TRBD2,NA,TGTGCCAGCAGCCGGACTAGCGGGAGACCTATAAGCACAGATACGCAGTATTTT,CASSRTSGRPISTDTQYF
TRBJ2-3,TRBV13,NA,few,TGTGCCAGCACCTTCTGGACTCATGGCACAGATACGCAGTATTTT,CASTFWTHGTDTQYF
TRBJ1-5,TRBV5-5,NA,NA,TGTGCCAGCAGGTCCGATACAGGGCCCTTTAGCAATCAGCCCCAGCATTTT,CASRSDTGPFSNQPQHF
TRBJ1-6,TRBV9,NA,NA,TGTGCCAGCAGCGTAGCTGTGCAGGGGAATTCACCCCTCCACTTT,CASSVAVQGNSPLHF
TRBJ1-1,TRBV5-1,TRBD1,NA,TGCGCCAGCAGCTTGATGGCAGGGGGGATGAACACTGAAGCTTTCTTT,CASSLMAGGMNTEAFF
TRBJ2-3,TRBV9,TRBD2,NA,TGTGCCAGCAGCGAGACGACTAGCGGGGGCCCTTCACACACAGATACGCAGTATTTT,CASSETTSGGPSHTDTQYF
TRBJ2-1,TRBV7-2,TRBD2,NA,TGTGCCAGCATCCAATTTCTTGGTGGTAGCGGGGGCAATTACAATGAGCAGTTCTTC,CASIQFLGGSGGNYNEQFF
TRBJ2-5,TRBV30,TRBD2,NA,TGTGCCTGGAGTCCTTTACTAGCGGGAAGGGAGACCCAGTACTTC,CAWSPLLAGRETQYF
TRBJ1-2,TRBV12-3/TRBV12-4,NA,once,TGTGCCAGCAGTTTAGGGCAGGGTGATGGCTACACCTTC,CASSLGQGDGYTF
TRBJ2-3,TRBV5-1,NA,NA,TGCGCCAGCAGCTTGACGGGAATGGGCACAGATACGCAGTATTTT,CASSLTGMGTDTQYF
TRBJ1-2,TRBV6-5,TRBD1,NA,TGTGCCAGCAGAACAGGGGCGTGGGGCTATGGCTACACCTTC,CASRTGAWGYGYTF
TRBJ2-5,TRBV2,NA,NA,TGTGCCAGCAGGTGGACAGTTAACCAAGAGACCCAGTACTTC,CASRWTVNQETQYF
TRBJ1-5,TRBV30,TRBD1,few,TGTGCCTGGAGTGTTGGGACAGGGGCTTATCAGCCCCAGCATTTT,CAWSVGTGAYQPQHF
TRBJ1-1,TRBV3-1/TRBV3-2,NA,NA,TGTGCCAGCAGCCAACCCAGGGTCACTGAAGCTTTCTTT,CASSQPRVTEAFF
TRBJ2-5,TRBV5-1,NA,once,TGCGCCAGCAGCCCACAGGGTGTCCAAGAGACCCAGTACTTC,CASSPQGVQETQYF
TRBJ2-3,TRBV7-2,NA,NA,TGTGCCAGCAGCTCCCGGGGGGCGGGGTCGGGCACAGATACGCAGTATTTT,CASSSRGAGSGTDTQYF
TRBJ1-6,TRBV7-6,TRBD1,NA,TGTGCCAGCAGCTTAGTGGAGGGGGCTAATTCACCCCTCCACTTT,CASSLVEGANSPLHF
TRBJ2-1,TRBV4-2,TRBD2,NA,TGTGCCAGCAGCCAAGTACAGGGGGAGTCACTAGCGGGAGGAGGACGCTACAATGAGCAGTTCTTC,CASSQVQGESLAGGGRYNEQFF
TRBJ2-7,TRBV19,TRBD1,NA,TGTGCCAGTAGTCGACGGGACAGGGGCTCCTACGAGCAGTACTTC,CASSRRDRGSYEQYF
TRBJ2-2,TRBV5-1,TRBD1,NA,TGCGCCAGCAGCTGGACAGGGAGCCAGAACACCGGGGAGCTGTTTTTT,CASSWTGSQNTGELFF